This T cell receptor (beta chain) was identified in a study of human T cells and chemical hapten exposure. The time point is: pre-sensitization, week 0. Sample treatment: therapeutic diphenylcyclopropenone sensitization with weekly scalp DPC. This CDR3 has 12 residues. The trim removed 8 bases at V and 2 bases at J, leaving 3 bases unmatched. Germline V gene lookup returns CDR1 MNHEY and CDR2 SMNVEV (reference sequence). This clonotype came up many times. TCRdb redid the calling of the RACE reads with MiXCR, one entry per CDR3 protein. Here the sample spans more than 300,000 distinct CDR3 sequences, 5.5% being singletons.

This chain joins TRBV27 and TRBJ2-7; TRBD1 agrees at 7 bases. This clonotype originated in a woman aged 18 to 35 with alopecia areata. Some clones in this sample may be carry-over from other donors' samples. Sequencing used whole blood, obtained in connection with sensitization to the hapten diphenylcyclopropenone (DPC). The CDR3 DNA follows: TGTGCCAGCGGTAGGGGGCCCTACGAGCAGTACTTC. Its protein is CASGRGPYEQYF.